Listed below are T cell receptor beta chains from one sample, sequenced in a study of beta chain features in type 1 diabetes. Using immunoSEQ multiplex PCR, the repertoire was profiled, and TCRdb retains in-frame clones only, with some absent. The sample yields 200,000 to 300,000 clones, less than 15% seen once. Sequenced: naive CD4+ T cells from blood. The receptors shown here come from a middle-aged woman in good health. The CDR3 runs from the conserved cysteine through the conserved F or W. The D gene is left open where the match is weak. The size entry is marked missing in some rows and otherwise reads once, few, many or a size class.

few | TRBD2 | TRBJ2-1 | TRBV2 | CASTRGLVLLNEQFF | TGTGCCAGCACTCGAGGACTAGTGCTCCTCAATGAGCAGTTCTTC
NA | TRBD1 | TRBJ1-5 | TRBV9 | CASAVTGALNQPQHF | TGTGCCAGCGCAGTTACAGGGGCGCTAAATCAGCCCCAGCATTTT
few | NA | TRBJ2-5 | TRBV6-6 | CASNYRDSGQETQYF | TGTGCCAGCAATTATCGGGACTCAGGTCAAGAGACCCAGTACTTC
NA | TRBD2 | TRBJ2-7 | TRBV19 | CASSIGRLARDEQYF | TGTGCCAGTAGTATAGGCCGACTAGCTCGGGACGAGCAGTACTTC
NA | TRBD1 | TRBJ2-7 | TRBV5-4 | CASSIQGFTYEQYF | TGTGCCAGCAGCATACAGGGGTTTACCTACGAGCAGTACTTC
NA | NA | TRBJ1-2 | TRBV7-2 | CASSRDRQNGYTF | TGTGCCAGCAGCCGGGATCGGCAGAATGGCTACACCTTC
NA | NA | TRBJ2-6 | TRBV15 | CATSRGQSGANVLTF | TGTGCCACCAGCAGAGGACAGTCAGGGGCCAACGTCCTGACTTTC
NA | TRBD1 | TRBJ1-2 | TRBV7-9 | CASSLRDRGSGYTF | TGTGCCAGCAGCCTCCGGGACAGGGGGTCTGGCTACACCTTC
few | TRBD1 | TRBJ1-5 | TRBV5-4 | CASSLAGQLNQPQHF | TGTGCCAGCAGCTTGGCGGGACAGCTCAATCAGCCCCAGCATTTT
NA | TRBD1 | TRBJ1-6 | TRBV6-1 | CASNRGAGGSSPLHF | TGTGCCAGCAACCGGGGGGCAGGGGGCAGCTCACCCCTCCACTTT